This TCR beta chain was sequenced during a study of radiation and T cells in renal cell carcinoma. Broader study findings: Top tumor clonotypes rose in blood 2 weeks post-radiation, then contracted. No pretreatment tumor biopsies were available for baseline clonotypes.

Time point described: blood 2 weeks post-SBRT. Treatment of the sample: 15 Gy SBRT to primary tumor, nephrectomy 4 weeks later. There are 11 residues in the CDR3. As for this clone: The target antigen is unknown.

Libraries were prepared by immunoSEQ multiplex PCR; TCRdb keeps only in-frame clonotypes and omits some of them. The sample includes some 120,000 clones, more than 80% seen only once; the top ten take about 1.9%. The sequencing here drew on blood, taken from a patient whose treatment included radiotherapy and nephrectomy. The chain couples TRBV21-1 to TRBJ2-7; the tabulated D call, TRBD2, remains unverified against the DNA. TRBV21-1 is described as a pseudogene. The TCR comes from a woman aged 55-75 years with renal cell carcinoma. CDR3 DNA sequence: TGTGCCAGGGGGAGTCCGTACGAGCAGTACTTC. Its protein is CARGSPYEQYF.